Sequencing of this TCR beta chain was carried out in a study of blood T cell repertoires in COVID-19. Study-wide background: T cells, B-cell-depleted T cells, or PBMCs provided the cDNA or gDNA that served as material.

Comment on this clone: Other nucleotide sequences from this sample produce the same CDR3.

The authors' processing: Reference gene primer amplification gave estimated nucleated cell counts. Here immunoSEQ multiplex PCR was the method, and the copy in TCRdb shows in-frame clones only, minus some. The V and J calls and clone size come from that table; D and trimming were worked out from the DNA. The table includes roughly 170,000 clones, roughly 70% detected once. Germline CDR1 is MNHEY and CDR2 is SVGAGI. This CDR3 has 15 residues. Trimming took 4 bases from V and 3 from J; bases not matched to a gene: 6. The source material was peripheral blood. The chain employs TRBV6-5 and TRBJ1-1; 9 positions agree with TRBD1. The sequence was obtained from a woman older than 75 with acute or convalescent COVID-19. CDR3 region: CASSSPQGADTEAFF. As DNA, the CDR3 is TGTGCCAGCAGTTCTCCACAGGGGGCGGACACTGAAGCTTTCTTT.